The 25 T cell receptor beta chains in this list originate from one sample, sequenced in a study of T cell responses to AZD1222 COVID-19 vaccine. Generated by immunoSEQ multiplex PCR, the TCRdb table keeps only in-frame clones and is missing some. The profile shows 200,000 or so clones, around 89% of them singletons. The material was peripheral blood, obtained on day 0 of AZD1222 vaccination. The source is an adult in good health.

The rearrangement joins TRBV10-3 to TRBJ1-2; D is ambiguous. This CDR3 spans 15 amino acids. Trimming stripped 2 bases from V and 4 bases from J, with 14 bases between. From germline, CDR1 is ENHRY and CDR2 SYGVKD. CDR3 in DNA: TGTGCCATCAGTGAGGGCAGTCCAGCGGGCTATGGCTACACCTTC. This encodes CAISEGSPAGYGYTF.

The chain links TRBV7-9 to TRBJ1-1; no firm D call. The V end lost 5 bases, the J end lost 5 bases, and 15 bases lay between the germline ends. CDR1 SEHNR and CDR2 FQNEAQ come from the germline V gene (reference sequence). The CDR3 covers 14 residues. The CDR3 DNA is TGTGCCAGCAGCCCCAGAGGCGCGGAGACTGAAGCTTTCTTT. Translation gives CASSPRGAETEAFF.

The chain joins TRBV2 to TRBJ1-2; D possibly corresponds to TRBD1 (6 bases). Germline V gives CDR1 SNHLY, CDR2 FYNNEI. Deletions cut 6 bases from V and 3 bases from J, with 14 bases between. The CDR3 runs 14 residues. The CDR3 bases are TGTGCCAGCAGGGAACAGGGAGTATACTATGGCTACACCTTC. It yields the protein CASREQGVYYGYTF.

The V gene is TRBV6-5, the J gene TRBJ2-7, with D possibly matching TRBD1 (6 bases). Trimming pared 2 bases from V and 3 bases from J, leaving 17 bases between. The CDR3 has 16 amino acids. The germline CDR1 and CDR2 sequences are MNHEY and SVGAGI. Written as DNA, the CDR3 is TGTGCCAGCAGTTACGCGTCGACAGGTCGCGGCTACGAGCAGTACTTC. It codes for CASSYASTGRGYEQYF.

The DNA of the CDR3 is TGTGCCTCAAAGACAGGAAACGACAATGAGCAGTTCTTC. It specifies CASKTGNDNEQFF. J is TRBJ2-1 and V is TRBV19, with D possibly being TRBD1 (6 bases). The germline V and J ends were trimmed by 11 bases and 5 bases, with 16 bases remaining between them. CDR3 length: 13 amino acids. Germline V gives CDR1 LNHDA, CDR2 SQIVND (reference sequence).

J is TRBJ2-3 and V is TRBV4-3; 15 positions match TRBD2. The CDR3 runs 17 residues. The junction had 5 bases not matched to a gene; V was cut back by 2 bases and J by 5 bases. Germline V gene lookup returns CDR1 LGHNA and CDR2 YSLEER. Written as DNA, the CDR3 is TGCGCCAGCAGCCAACGGGGACTAGCGGGAGGAGGAGATACGCAGTATTTT. Protein sequence: CASSQRGLAGGGDTQYF.

The chain carries TRBV5-1 and TRBJ2-7; TRBD2 might be the D (6 bases). Trimming pared 0 bases from V and 0 bases from J, leaving 16 bases between. Germline V gives CDR1 SGHRS, CDR2 YFSETQ. The CDR3 runs to 17 residues. CDR3 in DNA: TGCGCCAGCAGCTTGGAGGCGCGGGGTAGAACCTCCTACGAGCAGTACTTC. Translating it yields CASSLEARGRTSYEQYF. The whole variable domain, filled in from reference TRBV5-1 and TRBJ2-7, reads KAGVTQTPRYLIKTRGQQVTLSCSPISGHRSVSWYQQTPGQGLQFLFEYFSETQRNKGNFPGRFSGRQFSNSRSEMNVSTLELGDSALYLCASSLEARGRTSYEQYFGPGTRLTVT.

This chain uses TRBV18 with TRBJ2-5; tentatively, D is TRBD1 (6 bases). This CDR3 contains 16 residues. Germline V CDR1 and CDR2: KGHSH, LQKENI. V shed 6 bases and J shed 5 bases, with 22 bases lying between them. CDR3 in amino acids: CASSPSRRGTSETQYF. The CDR3 DNA follows: TGTGCCAGCTCTCCCTCCCGCAGGGGTACATCGGAGACCCAGTACTTC.

The chain couples TRBV10-3 to TRBJ2-2; D is possibly TRBD1 (7 bases). The germline CDR1 and CDR2 sequences are ENHRY and SYGVKD. The CDR3 is 15 amino acids. Between the trimmed V and J ends, which lost 3 bases and 4 bases, there was a span of 12 bases. This chain's CDR3 is CAISERQGGTGELFF. In DNA form, the CDR3 reads TGTGCCATCAGTGAAAGGCAGGGGGGCACCGGGGAGCTGTTTTTT.

The chain joins TRBV2 to TRBJ2-7, with TRBD1 identical over 9 bases. Germline V gene lookup returns CDR1 SNHLY and CDR2 FYNNEI. The CDR3 is 14 amino acids. With V trimmed by 5 bases and J by 4 bases, 6 bases remained unmatched. CDR3 sequence: CASSRQGGIYEQYF. DNA for the CDR3: TGTGCCAGCAGTAGACAGGGGGGGATTTACGAGCAGTACTTC.

This chain uses TRBV19 with TRBJ2-4; D is perhaps TRBD2 (5 bases). The CDR3 is made up of 15 amino acids. Germline V gene lookup returns CDR1 LNHDA and CDR2 SQIVND (reference sequence). Trimming cost V 3 bases and J 7 bases, with 16 bases left between them. CDR3 sequence reads: CASSIIGLSENIQYF. CDR3 DNA: TGTGCCAGTAGTATCATAGGACTGTCTGAGAACATTCAGTACTTC.

Details on this clone: This same CDR3 is encoded by further DNA sequences in the sample. V gene TRBV7-9 combines with J gene TRBJ1-6, with D hard to call. Trimming cost V 3 bases and J 0 bases, with 9 bases left between them. CDR1 is SEHNR, CDR2 FQNEAQ, per germline (reference sequence). The CDR3 consists of 16 residues. The CDR3: CASSFSKSSYNSPLHF. The CDR3 bases are TGTGCCAGCAGCTTTTCCAAAAGCTCCTATAATTCACCCCTCCACTTT.

This sequence joins TRBV5-6 and TRBJ1-5, with unresolved D. The length of the CDR3 is 14 residues. V was pared by 4 bases and J by 4 bases, with 12 bases between. Germline CDR1 reads SGHDT; CDR2 reads YYEEEE. DNA for the CDR3: TGTGCCAGCAGCCGCGGCAGGTTTAATCAGCCCCAGCATTTT. Protein product: CASSRGRFNQPQHF.

The chain is built from TRBV27 and TRBJ2-1, with 8 bases fitting TRBD2. V lost 2 bases to trimming and J lost 3 bases; unmatched junction nucleotides: 21. Germline CDR1 reads MNHEY; CDR2 reads SMNVEV (reference sequence). This CDR3 is 21 amino acids long. CDR3 DNA: TGTGCCAGCAGTTTAGATCAACTCGGGAGGGTTAGCCAAGGGCGCTACAATGAGCAGTTCTTC. Amino acid sequence: CASSLDQLGRVSQGRYNEQFF.

The chain combines TRBV11-2 with TRBJ2-7; 7 bases fit TRBD2. Per the germline V gene, CDR1 is SGHAT and CDR2 is FQNNGV. The CDR3 is 13 residues long. The J segment lost 4 bases and the V segment lost 5 bases, leaving 5 bases of the junction unmatched. CDR3: CASSLGREYEQYF. The CDR3 coding sequence is TGTGCCAGCAGCCTTGGGAGGGAGTACGAGCAGTACTTC.

This chain joins TRBV28 and TRBJ2-7; 11 bases line up with TRBD1. The germline V gene encodes CDR1 MDHEN and CDR2 SYDVKM. The CDR3 contains 17 residues. V shed 5 bases and J 0 bases; nucleotides not matched to a gene: 9. This CDR3 reads CASSPLEGQGVSYEQYF. The CDR3 DNA is TGTGCCAGCAGTCCACTAGAGGGACAGGGGGTCTCCTACGAGCAGTACTTC.

The chain combines TRBV24-1 with TRBJ1-5; the match to TRBD1 covers 7 bases. Trimming took 9 bases from V and 7 from J; bases not matched to a gene: 8. Germline V gene data show CDR1 as KGHDR and CDR2 as SFDVKD. The CDR3 contains 13 residues. The DNA for the CDR3 is TGTGCCACCTCCGACAGGGAGAGCCAGCCCCAGCATTTT. This sequence encodes CATSDRESQPQHF.

This chain connects TRBV10-3 to TRBJ1-1, with D perhaps matching TRBD1 (5 bases). V dropped 2 bases and J dropped 0 bases, with 13 bases sitting between them. There are 16 residues in the CDR3. Germline V gene data show CDR1 as ENHRY and CDR2 as SYGVKD. The CDR3 DNA is TGTGCCATCAGTGAGGACCCCTCGGGGGTGAACACTGAAGCTTTCTTT. It encodes CAISEDPSGVNTEAFF.

The chain links TRBV6-5 to TRBJ2-1; maybe TRBD2 (5 bases). The CDR3 is made up of 14 amino acids. CDR1 and CDR2 from the germline V gene are MNHEY and SVGAGI. V lost 7 bases and J 1 base, leaving 11 bases between the germline ends. CDR3 protein: CASKNSGSYNEQFF. DNA for the CDR3: TGTGCCAGCAAGAACAGCGGATCCTACAATGAGCAGTTCTTC.

This clone was observed many times. The chain joins TRBV5-5 to TRBJ1-3; D is possibly TRBD1 (5 bases). The length of the CDR3 is 15 residues. Germline CDR1 SGHKS, CDR2 YYEKEE (reference sequence). V lost 4 bases and J 2 bases, leaving 13 bases between the germline ends. For the CDR3, the DNA is TGTGCCAGCAGCCTCGGGGGGTTTGCTGGAAACACCATATATTTT. As protein: CASSLGGFAGNTIYF. Using reference TRBV5-5 and TRBJ1-3 for the parts outside the CDR3, the full variable domain is DAGVTQSPTHLIKTRGQQVTLRCSPISGHKSVSWYQQVLGQGPQFIFQYYEKEERGRGNFPDRFSARQFPNYSSELNVNALLLGDSALYLCASSLGGFAGNTIYFGEGSWLTVV.

The V gene is TRBV7-8, the J gene TRBJ2-7, with 7 positions matching TRBD1. Germline V gene lookup returns CDR1 SGHVS and CDR2 FQNEAQ. The CDR3 contains 16 residues. V was clipped by 1 base and J by 4 bases; unmatched bases: 10. The CDR3 DNA follows: TGTGCCAGCAGCTTAGGGGGGACAGTCGGACCTTACGAGCAGTACTTC. As protein: CASSLGGTVGPYEQYF. Full variable domain (remainder filled in from reference TRBV7-8 and TRBJ2-7): GAGVSQSPRYKVAKRGQDVALRCDPISGHVSLFWYQQALGQGPEFLTYFQNEAQLDKSGLPSDRFFAERPEGSVSTLKIQRTQQEDSAVYLCASSLGGTVGPYEQYFGPGTRLTVT.

J is TRBJ1-2 and V is TRBV27; D is unresolved. Germline lookup yields CDR1 MNHEY and CDR2 SMNVEV (reference sequence). The CDR3 consists of 13 residues. V shed 8 bases and J shed 4 bases, with 14 bases lying between them. The CDR3 sequence: CASAIGRRYGYTF. The CDR3 DNA reads as TGTGCCAGCGCCATTGGGCGCCGCTATGGCTACACCTTC.

The J gene is TRBJ1-3, the V gene TRBV3-1 (or the pseudogene TRBV3-2); 7 bases agree with TRBD1. CDR1 and CDR2 (germline): LGHDT, YNNKEL (reference sequence). The CDR3 has 14 amino acids. Trimming took 5 bases from V and 4 from J; bases not matched to a gene: 5. The CDR3 sequence: CASSFTGVGNTIYF. The DNA for the CDR3 is TGTGCCAGCAGCTTTACAGGGGTCGGAAACACCATATATTTT.

The chain carries TRBV12-3 or TRBV12-4 and TRBJ2-7, with D maybe TRBD1 (5 bases). The germline V and J ends were trimmed by 5 bases and 0 bases, with 8 bases remaining between them. The CDR3 contains 13 residues. CDR3 residues: CASSSRVSYEQYF. The CDR3 DNA is TGTGCCAGCAGTAGCAGGGTCTCCTACGAGCAGTACTTC.

The chain's CDR3 is CASSISGHQPQHF. CDR3 DNA sequence: TGTGCCAGTAGTATATCAGGGCACCAGCCCCAGCATTTT. The V call is TRBV19, the J call TRBJ1-5; a possible D gene is TRBD1 (5 bases). The CDR3 loop spans 13 amino acids. Germline V CDR1 and CDR2: LNHDA, SQIVND (reference sequence). With 2 bases removed from V and 7 bases from J, the gap between germline ends came to 9 bases.